These 8 T cell receptor beta chains share one sample of origin, sequenced in a study of regulatory T cells in long-lasting Graves disease (dated by TCRdb to about 2021). Reading the label with the study, this specimen's time point is: newly diagnosed GD, antithyroid drugs for less than 3 months. For both TCR sequencing and RNA sequencing, RNA was extracted from PBMCs using TRIzol. Receptor amplification or capture employed multiplex PCR. The reads were generated on an Illumina HiSeq 4000. To build TCR beta libraries, CDR3 regions were amplified by Arm-PCR using iRepertoire HTBI primers. TCRdb reprocessing: public reads trimmed at Q25 with fastp, clones called with MiXCR, in-frame beta chains kept. Rows are combined by CDR3 protein, so each entry shows the most common genes and DNA. This sample has a few hundred thousand distinct CDR3 sequences in its table, and around 20% of those were observed once. The ten largest make up 11% to 15% of the sample.

This material consisted of peripheral blood mononuclear cells (PBMCs), taken at new diagnosis, from a patient treated with antithyroid drugs. The receptors derive from a female donor with Graves disease.

About this clonotype: A read error may explain this, as a much larger clone is one base away. This chain joins TRBV30 and TRBJ2-7, with TRBD2 matching 12 bases. CDR3 length: 13 residues. The V gene's germline CDR1 is GTSNPN and CDR2 SVGIG (reference sequence). The CDR3 reads CALLAGGPYEQHF. As DNA, the CDR3 is TGTGCCTTACTAGCGGGAGGCCCCTACGAGCAGCACTTC.

This clonotype was seen many times. This chain connects TRBV11-2 to TRBJ2-1; 8 nucleotides match TRBD2. Germline V CDR1 and CDR2: SGHAT, FQNNGV. Trimming removed 5 bases from V and 3 bases from J; junction bases left unmatched: 9. This CDR3 has 16 amino acids. CDR3: CASSPLSGSLYNEQFF. The DNA of the CDR3 is TGTGCCAGCAGCCCCCTCAGCGGGAGTCTCTACAATGAGCAGTTCTTC.

This clonotype was detected only once. A read error may explain this, as a much larger clone is one base away. CDR3 in DNA: TGTGCCAGTACGGCGGGAGTCAGCGCCGGGGAGCTGGTTTTT. Translation gives CASTAGVSAGELVF. The chain uses TRBV19 and TRBJ2-2; 7 nucleotides line up with TRBD2. CDR1 and CDR2 from the germline V gene are LNHDA and SQIVND (reference sequence). The CDR3 sequence is 14 residues long.

This clonotype occurred many times. The rearrangement joins TRBV7-8 to TRBJ2-3, with 7 bases lining up with TRBD1. CDR1 and CDR2 (germline): SGHVS, FQNEAQ. The J segment lost 6 bases and the V segment lost 3 bases, leaving 6 bases of the junction unmatched. The CDR3 spans 14 residues. The CDR3 is CASSFSDRSDTQYF. CDR3 DNA: TGTGCCAGCAGCTTTTCGGACAGGTCTGATACGCAGTATTTT.

This clonotype appeared many times. A much larger clone lies one base from this, so it may be a read error. This chain uses TRBV20-1 with TRBJ2-7; possible D gene TRBD1, 6 bases. CDR1 and CDR2 (germline): DFQATT, SNEGSKA (reference sequence). The ends were cut back, 0 bases at V and 3 bases at J, with 18 bases in the middle. This CDR3 contains 16 residues. The CDR3 loop is CSARDRLGTGCYEQYF. The CDR3 DNA is TGCAGTGCTAGAGATAGGTTGGGAACAGGGTGCTACGAGCAGTACTTC.

This clonotype appeared many times. The chain's CDR3 is CASSQGARSGGTQYF. The CDR3 DNA reads as TGTGCCAGCAGCCAAGGTGCCAGGTCCGGGGGGACCCAGTACTTC. V usage is TRBV3-1 and J usage is TRBJ2-5, with D tentatively TRBD2 (6 bases). In germline, CDR1 is LGHDT, CDR2 YNNKEL (reference sequence). Trimming stripped 1 base from V and 7 bases from J, with 16 bases between. This CDR3 has 15 amino acids.

A remark on this clonotype: This may come from a read error, since a much larger clone is one base off. The CDR3 reads CTSSLREAYNEQFF. In DNA form, the CDR3 reads TGTACCAGCAGCCTGCGGGAGGCCTACAATGAGCAGTTCTTC. V and J are TRBV6-2 or TRBV6-3 and TRBJ2-1, with TRBD2 identical over 8 bases. The V gene's germline CDR1 is MNHEY and CDR2 SVGEGT. The CDR3 totals 14 residues.

Many counts were recorded for this clonotype. The V call is TRBV20-1, the J call TRBJ2-7; D is perhaps TRBD2 (6 bases). Germline V gene lookup returns CDR1 DFQATT and CDR2 SNEGSKA (reference sequence). There are 14 residues in the CDR3. The ends were cut back, 6 bases at V and 3 bases at J, with 18 bases in the middle. This chain's CDR3 is CSALLATDYYEQYF. The CDR3 DNA follows: TGCAGTGCCCTCCTTGCGACGGACTACTACGAGCAGTACTTC.